The 10 T cell receptor beta chains presented below share a single source sample, sequenced in a study of blood T cell repertoires in COVID-19. Libraries were prepared by immunoSEQ multiplex PCR; TCRdb keeps only in-frame clonotypes and omits some of them. The table includes about 46,000 clones, approximately 87% detected once. Sequencing input: peripheral blood. Receptors originate from a human donor in a cohort sampled during active COVID-19.

J is TRBJ1-4 and V is TRBV5-1; the D is unclear. The CDR3 has 13 amino acids. CDR1 and CDR2 (germline): SGHRS, YFSETQ. The V end was cut by 4 bases, the J end by 8 bases, with 12 bases between. CDR3 sequence (DNA): TGCGCCAGCAGCGTCGGGAGCAGAGAAAAACTGTTTTTT. Protein sequence: CASSVGSREKLFF.

V usage is TRBV13 and J usage is TRBJ1-2, with D possibly TRBD1 on 6 matching bases. The V gene lost 1 base and the J gene lost 4 bases, with 10 bases spanning the gap. The germline V gene encodes CDR1 PRHDT and CDR2 FYEKMQ (reference sequence). The CDR3 loop spans 14 amino acids. The CDR3 DNA reads TGTGCCAGCAGCTTAGAGGACAGCCCCTATGGCTACACCTTC. It translates to CASSLEDSPYGYTF.

The rearrangement uses TRBV7-6 and TRBJ2-7; D is possibly TRBD2 (7 bases). The germline V gene has CDR1 SGHVS and CDR2 FNYEAQ. Trimming pared 5 bases from V and 0 bases from J, leaving 20 bases between. The CDR3 sequence is 17 residues long. This CDR3 is CASSPRGGGRNSYEQYF. The CDR3 nucleotides are TGTGCCAGCAGCCCTAGAGGGGGGGGCCGCAACTCCTACGAGCAGTACTTC.

In DNA form, the CDR3 reads TGTGCCAGTAGTATAGTAGCGGGATCGCTTTATACGCAGTATTTT. It translates to CASSIVAGSLYTQYF. The chain combines TRBV19 with TRBJ2-3; 8 bases map to TRBD2. The CDR3 runs 15 residues. V shed 1 base and J 7 bases; nucleotides not matched to a gene: 7. Germline CDR1 and CDR2: LNHDA and SQIVND (reference sequence).

The chain combines TRBV29-1 with TRBJ2-7, with a weak D call TRBD1 (5 bases). The V gene's germline CDR1 is SQVTM and CDR2 ANQGSEA. The CDR3 is 11 residues long. V was clipped by 6 bases and J by 0 bases, with 6 bases between them. The chain's CDR3 is CSVQVSYEQYF. The CDR3 DNA reads TGCAGCGTACAGGTCTCCTACGAGCAGTACTTC.

The chain is built from TRBV14 and TRBJ2-1, with 12 bases lining up with TRBD2. In germline, CDR1 is SGHDN, CDR2 FVKESK. CDR3 length: 17 amino acids. J lost 7 bases, V lost 5 bases, and 12 bases had no gene match. DNA of the CDR3: TGTGCCAGCAGCACAACCAGACTAGCGGGGGTTCTTAATGAGCAGTTCTTC. This sequence encodes CASSTTRLAGVLNEQFF.

The chain joins TRBV7-6 to TRBJ1-5; D is possibly TRBD1 (5 bases). This CDR3 contains 15 residues. Germline lookup yields CDR1 SGHVS and CDR2 FNYEAQ. V was shortened by 2 bases and J by 2 bases, with 10 bases between the two germline ends. The CDR3 DNA sequence: TGTGCCAGCAGCTTAACCGAAGGGGGCAATCAGCCCCAGCATTTT. This encodes CASSLTEGGNQPQHF.

This clone was observed once. This rearrangement joins TRBV19 to TRBJ2-1, with D unresolved. Germline V gene data show CDR1 as LNHDA and CDR2 as SQIVND (reference sequence). The CDR3 extends over 13 amino acids. The V end was cut by 9 bases, the J end by 3 bases, with 12 bases between. For the CDR3, the DNA is TGTGCCAGGGCTGACTCGAACTACAATGAGCAGTTCTTC. This codes for CARADSNYNEQFF.

This chain joins TRBV29-1 and TRBJ1-1; no clear D gene. The CDR3 contains 13 residues. Trimming pared 4 bases from V and 0 bases from J, leaving 9 bases between. The germline gives CDR1 SQVTM, CDR2 ANQGSEA. The CDR3 nucleotides are TGCAGCGTTGCTCCTCTTATGAACACTGAAGCTTTCTTT. This translates into CSVAPLMNTEAFF.

The rearrangement uses TRBV19 and TRBJ2-5, with 7 bases lining up with TRBD1. CDR3 length: 15 amino acids. Per the germline V gene, CDR1 is LNHDA and CDR2 is SQIVND (reference sequence). Germline trimming cut 3 bases from V and 4 bases from J; bases unmatched to any gene: 8. The CDR3 sequence: CASSMRVRGPETQYF. The CDR3 DNA sequence: TGTGCCAGTAGTATGAGAGTGAGGGGGCCAGAGACCCAGTACTTC.